This T cell receptor beta chain was observed in a study of CD8 T cells in Susac syndrome. Sequencing of TCR beta was performed on blood CD8+ T cells and on blood CD4+ T cells. The CDR3 length is 15 residues. With 6 bases removed from V and 2 bases from J, the gap between germline ends came to 20 bases. The germline V gene has CDR1 SQVTM and CDR2 ANQGSEA. This clonotype was seen a few times. Its antigen is not known. Random hexamers were used to reverse transcribe the RNA input (about 0.5 to 1 ug). Amplification of TCR beta CDR3 across 54 Vbeta and 13 Jbeta was performed with immunoSEQ multiplex PCR. TCRdb reprocessed the immunoSEQ multiplex PCR reads via MiXCR and lists one record per CDR3 protein. The sample includes tens of thousands of distinct CDR3 sequences, just under 95% of them seen just once. General study results and limits: Susac-specific public clones were found in both the total CD8+ and the CD8+ TEMRA repertoires, with around 17 in the former and about five in the latter. It was acknowledged in the study that its TCR sequencing and HLA analysis involved a relatively small number of individuals.

This sequence originates from a human donor with Susac syndrome. This chain joins TRBV29-1 and TRBJ2-7; D may be TRBD1 (6 bases). Sequencing was carried out using CD8+ T cells from PBMCs. CDR3 nucleotides: TGCAGCGTCAAAACCGGGACATTTATCACCTACGAGCAGTACTTC. Its protein is CSVKTGTFITYEQYF.